One and the same sample provided the 21 T cell receptor beta chains below, sequenced in a study of immune evolution from preneoplasia to lung adenocarcinoma. Clones were read by immunoSEQ multiplex PCR, and TCRdb kept only the in-frame ones, dropping some. The sample lists 5,000 or so clones; roughly four fifths were seen once. What was sequenced was FFPE lung adenocarcinoma in situ tissue. These receptors all stem from a person aged 65-85 years with lung adenocarcinoma.

This clone ranks as large. The chain employs TRBV15 and TRBJ1-2; the D is unclear. In germline, CDR1 is LNHNV, CDR2 YYDKDF (reference sequence). The CDR3 has 13 residues. V lost 0 bases and J 11 bases, leaving 13 bases between the germline ends. The CDR3 region has the DNA TGTGCCACCAGCAGAGATCGGGCAGAAGCATACACCTTC. Its protein is CATSRDRAEAYTF.

As DNA, the CDR3 is TGTGCCAGCAGTTTAGCGGGCCGAGAGCAGTACTTC. Translating it yields CASSLAGREQYF. The chain employs TRBV28 and TRBJ2-7; tentatively, D is TRBD2 (5 bases). Germline assignment: CDR1 MDHEN and CDR2 SYDVKM. V lost 2 bases, J lost 7 bases, and 9 bases lay in between. The CDR3 has 12 amino acids.

The chain links TRBV7-8 to TRBJ1-5; D is possibly TRBD1 (6 bases). CDR1 SGHVS and CDR2 FQNEAQ come from the germline V gene. The CDR3 totals 16 residues. Trimming removed 2 bases at V and 3 bases at J, with 14 bases between. CDR3 residues: CASSLLGAGPNQPQHF. CDR3 bases: TGTGCCAGCAGCTTACTGGGGGCCGGGCCCAATCAGCCCCAGCATTTT.

Concerning this clone: The same CDR3 arises from other DNA sequences in this sample as well. The chain links TRBV29-1 to TRBJ2-3; 7 bases agree with TRBD1. V gave up 8 bases and J gave up 4 bases; unmatched junction bases: 6. This CDR3 contains 12 residues. Germline CDR1 reads SQVTM; CDR2 reads ANQGSEA. The CDR3: CSKSQGSDTQYF. In nucleotides, the CDR3 is TGCAGCAAATCACAGGGGTCAGATACGCAGTATTTT.

J is TRBJ1-1 and V is TRBV4-1; D gene uncertain. Germline V lookup: CDR1 MGHRA, CDR2 YSYEKL. V gave up 4 bases and J gave up 0 bases, with 15 bases separating them. This CDR3 spans 16 amino acids. In nucleotides, the CDR3 is TGCGCCAGCAGCCGACCCCGCGAAACATTGAACACTGAAGCTTTCTTT. This codes for CASSRPRETLNTEAFF.

This chain joins TRBV11-2 and TRBJ2-7; 8 nucleotides match TRBD1. Trimming at V came to 7 bases and at J to 6 bases, leaving 8 bases not matched to a gene. The CDR3 is 13 residues long. Germline assignment: CDR1 SGHAT and CDR2 FQNNGV. The DNA for the CDR3 is TGTGCCAGCAAAGAACAGGGGGTTTCCGAGCAGTACTTC. As protein: CASKEQGVSEQYF.

The CDR3, as DNA: TGCGCCAGCCGGAGTCACGGGAGAGGAGAGACCCAGTACTTC. It is translated as CASRSHGRGETQYF. This sequence joins TRBV10-2 and TRBJ2-5, with a possible D match to TRBD2 (6 bases). The V and J ends lost 8 bases and 4 bases respectively, with 17 bases between them. This CDR3 has 14 residues. Germline V lookup: CDR1 WSHSY, CDR2 SAAADI.

The V and J genes are TRBV15 and TRBJ2-1; TRBD2 matches at 7 bases. V lost 1 base to trimming and J lost 4 bases; unmatched junction nucleotides: 13. This CDR3 is built from 18 residues. Germline lookup yields CDR1 LNHNV and CDR2 YYDKDF (reference sequence). The DNA of the CDR3 is TGTGCCACCAGCAGAGTGCCCGCGGGCGGGAGCGGATACAATGAGCAGTTCTTC. It is translated as CATSRVPAGGSGYNEQFF.

The genes are TRBV7-2 and TRBJ1-6; D is perhaps TRBD1 (6 bases). CDR1 is SGHTA, CDR2 FQGNSA, per germline. The CDR3 consists of 17 residues. V lost 5 bases and J lost 10, with 24 bases in between. CDR3 sequence (DNA): TGTGCCAGCAGCGACTACTTCCTGGGTAGGGGGGAATCACCCCTCCACTTT. Translated, it gives CASSDYFLGRGESPLHF.

The rearrangement links TRBV6-1 to TRBJ2-7; maybe TRBD1 (5 bases). V lost 4 bases to trimming and J lost 3 bases, with 10 bases between them. CDR1 and CDR2 from the germline V gene are MNHNS and SASEGT. The CDR3 runs to 13 residues. In DNA form, the CDR3 reads TGTGCCAGCAGTGCAACAGGAAACTACGAGCAGTACTTC. Translating gives CASSATGNYEQYF.

The CDR3 here is CASSRTSYNEQFF. The CDR3 DNA sequence: TGTGCCAGCAGCCGGACTAGCTACAATGAGCAGTTCTTC. The chain combines TRBV9 with TRBJ2-1, with 7 bases fitting TRBD2. The CDR3 has 13 residues. Trimming cost V 4 bases and J 3 bases; bases outside gene matches: 1. Germline values: CDR1 SGDLS, CDR2 YYNGEE.

This clone has just one count. J is TRBJ2-7 and V is TRBV2; D ambiguous. Trimming shortened V by 1 base and J by 8 bases, and 9 bases separated the two germline ends. This CDR3 spans 12 amino acids. Germline assignment: CDR1 SNHLY and CDR2 FYNNEI. Here the CDR3 DNA reads TGTGCCAGCAGTGAAGACCGACGGCAGCAGTACTTC. Protein: CASSEDRRQQYF. The full variable domain, rest sourced from reference TRBV2 and TRBJ2-7, is EPEVTQTPSHQVTQMGQEVILRCVPISNHLYFYWYRQILGQKVEFLVSFYNNEISEKSEIFDDQFSVERPDGSNFTLKIRSTKLEDSAMYFCASSEDRRQQYFGPGTRLTVT.

The chain joins TRBV27 to TRBJ2-1; D is possibly TRBD2 (6 bases). V lost 5 bases, J lost 3 bases, and 17 bases lay in between. CDR3 length equals 16 residues. The germline gives CDR1 MNHEY, CDR2 SMNVEV (reference sequence). CDR3 sequence: CASSPTSSAHYNEQFF. CDR3 sequence (DNA): TGTGCCAGCAGTCCGACATCTAGCGCGCACTACAATGAGCAGTTCTTC.

DNA for the CDR3: TGTGCCAGCAGTTTAGCTAGCGGGAGATACGAGCAGTACTTC. Protein sequence: CASSLASGRYEQYF. The chain is built from TRBV27 and TRBJ2-7, with 10 positions matching TRBD2. The germline V gene encodes CDR1 MNHEY and CDR2 SMNVEV (reference sequence). The CDR3 runs 14 residues. V was pared by 2 bases and J by 4 bases, with 2 bases of the junction left unmatched.

V and J are TRBV6-1 and TRBJ1-1, with TRBD1 matching 7 bases. Germline V gene lookup returns CDR1 MNHNS and CDR2 SASEGT. V lost 5 bases, J lost 1 base, and 4 bases stayed unmatched. The CDR3 has 14 amino acids. Here the CDR3 reads CASSLHRGNTEAFF. Written as DNA, the CDR3 is TGTGCCAGCAGTCTCCACAGGGGGAACACTGAAGCTTTCTTT.

The chain links TRBV7-9 to TRBJ2-1, with D perhaps given as TRBD1 or TRBD2 (5 bases each). V was shortened by 3 bases and J by 9 bases, with 12 bases between the two germline ends. The CDR3 is 13 residues long. Per the germline V gene, CDR1 is SEHNR and CDR2 is FQNEAQ (reference sequence). The CDR3 region is CASSFAQRGEQFF. CDR3 coding DNA: TGTGCCAGCAGCTTTGCTCAGAGGGGTGAGCAGTTCTTC.

The chain combines TRBV28 with TRBJ2-3; D remains unclear. Germline V gene data show CDR1 as MDHEN and CDR2 as SYDVKM. This CDR3 is 14 amino acids long. V dropped 2 bases and J dropped 2 bases, with 8 bases sitting between them. CDR3: CASSLDTNTDTQYF. DNA for the CDR3: TGTGCCAGCAGTTTAGACACTAACACAGATACGCAGTATTTT.

The genes are TRBV7-9 and TRBJ1-1; 8 bases agree with TRBD1. V lost 2 bases and J lost 3; bases outside the gene matches: 5. The CDR3 totals 15 residues. Germline assignment: CDR1 SEHNR and CDR2 FQNEAQ (reference sequence). The chain's CDR3 is CASSLRQGLDTEAFF. The CDR3 nucleotides read TGTGCCAGCAGCTTACGACAGGGGCTGGACACTGAAGCTTTCTTT.

This rearrangement joins TRBV4-1 to TRBJ1-1; no clear D gene. Germline assignment: CDR1 MGHRA and CDR2 YSYEKL. This CDR3 has 13 amino acids. Trimming stripped 1 base from V and 7 bases from J, with 10 bases between. The CDR3 DNA reads as TGCGCCAGCAGCCAAGTCTTGGAACGTGAAGCTTTCTTT. Its protein product is CASSQVLEREAFF.

The chain recombines TRBV9 with TRBJ1-3; possible D gene TRBD1, 5 bases. The CDR3 length is 15 residues. Germline CDR1 reads SGDLS; CDR2 reads YYNGEE. V was pared by 0 bases and J by 2 bases, with 9 bases between. The CDR3 is CASSVDVRAGNTIYF. The CDR3 nucleotides are TGTGCCAGCAGCGTAGATGTCAGGGCTGGAAACACCATATATTTT.

The chain carries TRBV6-4 and TRBJ1-2; maybe TRBD1 (5 bases). Trimming pared 7 bases from V and 4 bases from J, leaving 16 bases between. The CDR3 extends over 14 amino acids. Germline assignment: CDR1 MRHNA and CDR2 SNTAGT. Here the CDR3 DNA reads TGTGCCAGCAAACCTCGGGACGGCCCCTATGGCTACACCTTC. This codes for CASKPRDGPYGYTF.